Shown below are 26 T cell receptor beta chains from a single sample sequenced in a study of T-cell memory formation after mild COVID-19 (dated by TCRdb to the early 2020s). Library method: 5' RACE. Sequencing instrument: Illumina NovaSeq 6000. Using fastp trimming at Q25 and MiXCR clonotype assembly, TCRdb reanalyzed the public sequencing data and kept in-frame beta chains. Records with the same CDR3 protein are collapsed into one entry carrying the most frequent genes and DNA. This sample holds roughly 200,000 distinct CDR3 sequences; 16% were observed only once. Of the sample, more than 2% is held by the ten largest clones. Sequencing input: PBMCs or a T cell subset sorted from them (not recorded which). Source of these receptors: an adult woman who had mild COVID-19 (a few samples of this study predate the infection). The sample titles of this study are shuffled in the database, so cell type and time point are left out; the donor was told from shared clones.

This clonotype was counted only a few times. The gene calls are TRBV20-1 and TRBJ2-7, with 12 bases fitting TRBD2. The CDR3 totals 13 residues. Losses at the gene ends were 4 bases for V and 6 bases for J; bases not matched to a gene: 4. Germline CDR1 and CDR2: DFQATT and SNEGSKA (reference sequence). CDR3 bases: TGCAGTGCTACCTTACTAGCGGGGGGCGAGCAGTACTTC. Amino acids: CSATLLAGGEQYF.

The V and J genes are TRBV6-4 and TRBJ2-1; tentative D call: TRBD2 (6 bases). The germline CDR1 and CDR2 sequences are MRHNA and SNTAGT. This CDR3 has 12 amino acids. Trimming removed 3 bases from V and 10 bases from J, with 10 bases in between. This CDR3 is CASSERRGEQFF. In nucleotides, the CDR3 is TGTGCCAGCAGTGAGCGACGGGGGGAGCAGTTCTTC.

This clonotype occurred a few times. The rearrangement joins TRBV4-1 to TRBJ2-7, with 15 bases lining up with TRBD2. With 8 bases clipped from V and 0 bases from J, the junction kept 11 bases outside the gene matches. The CDR3 is 18 amino acids. Germline V gene data show CDR1 as MGHRA and CDR2 as YSYEKL. CDR3 DNA: TGCGCCAGCTCACTGGGACTAGCGGGGGGCCCAGCCTCCTACGAGCAGTACTTC. It specifies CASSLGLAGGPASYEQYF.

The chain links TRBV27 to TRBJ2-7, with 9 bases identical to TRBD2. Trimming at V came to 2 bases and at J to 3 bases, leaving 8 bases not matched to a gene. CDR1 is MNHEY and CDR2 is SMNVEV in the germline V gene (reference sequence). CDR3 length: 16 residues. CDR3 in DNA: TGTGCCAGCAGTTTACTGGGTAGCGGGAGCGTCTACGAGCAGTACTTC. It specifies CASSLLGSGSVYEQYF.

The chain is built from TRBV12-3 or TRBV12-4 and TRBJ1-2; a possible D gene is TRBD1 (6 bases). This CDR3 comprises 14 residues. Between the trimmed V and J ends, which lost 6 bases and 7 bases, there was a span of 18 bases. The CDR3 here is CASRRGGSAVGYTF. The CDR3 nucleotides read TGTGCCAGCAGACGAGGGGGGTCCGCGGTTGGCTACACCTTC.

This rearrangement joins TRBV7-6 to TRBJ2-7, with a tentative D call TRBD2 (6 bases). The V gene lost 1 base and the J gene lost 0 bases, with 10 bases spanning the gap. Germline-derived CDR1 and CDR2 are SGHVS and FNYEAQ. CDR3 size: 15 residues. CDR3 coding DNA: TGTGCCAGCAGCTTAGAATCGGGACTCTCCTACGAGCAGTACTTC. This translates into CASSLESGLSYEQYF.

This clonotype has a count of ten or more. This rearrangement joins TRBV10-3 to TRBJ2-7, with TRBD2 as a possible D gene (6 bases). CDR1 is ENHRY and CDR2 is SYGVKD in the germline V gene. The V and J ends lost 9 bases and 2 bases respectively, with 14 bases between them. This CDR3 has 13 amino acids. The CDR3 sequence: CAISSGDPYEQYF. The CDR3 DNA follows: TGTGCCATTTCGTCGGGGGACCCCTACGAGCAGTACTTC.

This chain joins TRBV2 and TRBJ2-1; 10 bases are a match to TRBD2. From germline, CDR1 is SNHLY and CDR2 FYNNEI. The CDR3 runs to 15 residues. The trim removed 7 bases at V and 3 bases at J, leaving 6 bases unmatched. CDR3 nucleotide sequence: TGTGCCAGCAATCACGGGACTAGCGACTACAATGAGCAGTTCTTC. It codes for CASNHGTSDYNEQFF.

This clonotype was detected a few times. This chain connects TRBV7-2 to TRBJ2-1; the D gene is possibly TRBD2 (5 bases). Trimming left V 4 bases short and J 1 base short, with 17 bases between. The CDR3 sequence is 17 residues long. CDR1 is SGHTA and CDR2 is FQGNSA in the germline V gene. The CDR3 DNA reads as TGTGCCAGCAGCTCACTTTTTGTCCGGAGGTCCTACAATGAGCAGTTCTTC. This sequence encodes CASSSLFVRRSYNEQFF.

The chain links TRBV29-1 to TRBJ2-6; D perhaps matches TRBD1 (6 bases). The CDR3 spans 15 residues. Trimming stripped 0 bases from V and 4 bases from J, with 10 bases between. Germline V gene sequence: CDR1 SQVTM, CDR2 ANQGSEA. The CDR3 sequence is CSVEDRDIGANVLTF. The CDR3 coding sequence is TGCAGCGTTGAAGATCGGGACATCGGGGCCAACGTCCTGACTTTC.

The gene calls are TRBV12-3 or TRBV12-4 and TRBJ1-1, with D maybe TRBD1 (6 bases). The length of the CDR3 is 15 residues. The V gene lost 5 bases and the J gene lost 0 bases, with 13 bases spanning the gap. This CDR3 is CASSPPDRMNTEAFF. DNA of the CDR3: TGTGCCAGCAGTCCTCCCGACAGGATGAACACTGAAGCTTTCTTT.

J is TRBJ1-2 and V is TRBV7-2; the D is unclear. The CDR3 covers 15 residues. Germline loops: CDR1 SGHTA, CDR2 FQGNSA. V was cut by 5 bases and J by 4 bases, with 17 bases left in between. The CDR3 region has the DNA TGTGCCAGCAGCCCGGACCTTAACGGTGGCTATGGCTACACCTTC. Translation: CASSPDLNGGYGYTF.

The chain is built from TRBV6-5 and TRBJ2-5; D is uncertain. The CDR3 length is 13 residues. Trimming shortened V by 6 bases and J by 3 bases, and 11 bases separated the two germline ends. CDR1 and CDR2 from the germline V gene are MNHEY and SVGAGI. CDR3 DNA: TGTGCCAGCAGGAGAGGCGTGGAAGAGACCCAGTACTTC. This sequence encodes CASRRGVEETQYF.

The V gene is TRBV24-1, the J gene TRBJ1-4, with D uncertain. In germline, CDR1 is KGHDR, CDR2 SFDVKD. There are 11 residues in the CDR3. CDR3 sequence: CREGTNEKLFF. Here the CDR3 DNA reads TGTCGGGAGGGTACTAATGAAAAACTGTTTTTT.

This clonotype has a handful of counts. The CDR3: CAWRQPYEQYF. CDR3 nucleotide sequence: TGTGCCTGGAGACAACCCTACGAGCAGTACTTC. The chain couples TRBV30 to TRBJ2-7; D unresolved. This CDR3 is built from 11 residues. CDR1 and CDR2 (germline): GTSNPN, SVGIG (reference sequence). Trimming removed 3 bases at V and 2 bases at J, with 5 bases between. The full variable domain, its missing parts supplied by reference TRBV30 and TRBJ2-7, is SQTIHQWPATLVQPVGSPLSLECTVEGTSNPNLYWYRQAAGRGLQLLFYSVGIGQISSEVPQNLSASRPQDRQFILSSKKLLLSDSGFYLCAWRQPYEQYFGPGTRLTVT.

The chain couples TRBV11-1 to TRBJ2-4, with 7 bases aligning to TRBD2. Germline lookup yields CDR1 SGHAT and CDR2 FQDESV (reference sequence). The CDR3 totals 14 residues. The V and J ends lost 0 bases and 6 bases, in that order; junction bases with no gene match: 2. CDR3 coding DNA: TGTGCCAGCAGCTTAGCAGGGGAGGGAAACATTCAGTACTTC. This gives the protein CASSLAGEGNIQYF.

At least ten counts were recorded for this clonotype. The CDR3 DNA follows: TGTGCCAGCTCACCGACAGGCTACGAGCAGTACTTC. Translated, it gives CASSPTGYEQYF. This chain links TRBV18 with TRBJ2-7, with D possibly being TRBD1 (6 bases). Germline values: CDR1 KGHSH, CDR2 LQKENI. Trimming stripped 3 bases from V and 3 bases from J, with 6 bases between. This CDR3 comprises 12 residues.

The chain is built from TRBV25-1 and TRBJ1-3; D might be TRBD1 (6 bases). Germline CDR1 and CDR2: MGHDK and SYGVNS. The CDR3 covers 14 residues. V lost 6 bases, J lost 3 bases, and 12 bases lay in between. CDR3: CASSISGVGNTIYF. The CDR3 region has the DNA TGTGCCAGCAGCATATCAGGGGTTGGAAACACCATATATTTT.

This clonotype was recorded a few times. J is TRBJ1-3 and V is TRBV29-1, with 7 nucleotides matching TRBD1. After removal of 4 bases from V and 0 bases from J, the junction contained 6 bases not matched to a gene. CDR3 length equals 15 residues. The germline CDR1 and CDR2 sequences are SQVTM and ANQGSEA. CDR3 DNA sequence: TGCAGCGTTGTAAGAAGGGACAGCTCTGGAAACACCATATATTTT. Translating gives CSVVRRDSSGNTIYF.

The genes are TRBV12-3 or TRBV12-4 and TRBJ1-2; D gene unclear. V was shortened by 6 bases and J by 5 bases, with 16 bases between the two germline ends. This CDR3 spans 14 amino acids. The CDR3 DNA follows: TGTGCCAGCAGGGTCTCTCGGCGGCAATATGGCTACACCTTC. Translated, it gives CASRVSRRQYGYTF.

The rearrangement links TRBV7-6 to TRBJ1-1, with TRBD1 as a possible D gene (5 bases). This CDR3 comprises 13 residues. Trimming shortened V by 0 bases and J by 11 bases, and 13 bases separated the two germline ends. Germline V gene lookup returns CDR1 SGHVS and CDR2 FNYEAQ. The CDR3 spells CASSLAWDSPAFF. The CDR3 DNA is TGTGCCAGCAGCTTAGCCTGGGACTCCCCCGCTTTCTTT.

V gene TRBV6-5 combines with J gene TRBJ2-3, with 9 bases lining up with TRBD2. The germline gives CDR1 MNHEY, CDR2 SVGAGI. The trim removed 4 bases at V and 0 bases at J, leaving 11 bases unmatched. There are 18 residues in the CDR3. The CDR3, as DNA: TGTGCCAGCAGTTCCCGGGGACTAGCCTACGGTAGCACAGATACGCAGTATTTT. It codes for CASSSRGLAYGSTDTQYF.

The chain links TRBV18 to TRBJ1-2; TRBD1 matches 8 bases. CDR3 length: 14 amino acids. After removal of 3 bases from V and 4 bases from J, the junction contained 4 bases not matched to a gene. The germline V gene has CDR1 KGHSH and CDR2 LQKENI. Here the CDR3 reads CASSPRGQAYGYTF. In nucleotides, the CDR3 is TGTGCCAGCTCACCCCGGGGACAGGCCTATGGCTACACCTTC.

The V gene is TRBV19, the J gene TRBJ1-5; no clear D gene. Germline-derived CDR1 and CDR2 are LNHDA and SQIVND (reference sequence). V lost 3 bases and J lost 5, with 8 bases in between. The CDR3 sequence is 13 residues long. CDR3 protein: CASSISSHQPQHF. Here the CDR3 DNA reads TGTGCCAGTAGTATCTCCTCCCATCAGCCCCAGCATTTT.

The chain employs TRBV20-1 and TRBJ2-7, with D unresolved. The CDR3 runs 11 residues. Germline assignment: CDR1 DFQATT and CDR2 SNEGSKA (reference sequence). The ends were cut back, 6 bases at V and 4 bases at J, with 10 bases in the middle. The CDR3: CSAGSRYEQYF. The CDR3 DNA is TGCAGTGCAGGATCTCGGTACGAGCAGTACTTC.

This clonotype was observed a handful of times. The CDR3 region has the DNA TGCGCCAGCAGCTTCAACAGGATCAACACTGAAGCTTTCTTT. This translates into CASSFNRINTEAFF. The chain recombines TRBV5-1 with TRBJ1-1, with D possibly TRBD1 on 5 matching bases. The germline gives CDR1 SGHRS, CDR2 YFSETQ. The length of the CDR3 is 14 residues. With 2 bases removed from V and 2 bases from J, the gap between germline ends came to 10 bases.